This entry lists 23 T cell receptor beta chains sequenced from one sample in a study of control samples from healthy donors and cancer patients. TCRdb's table, derived via immunoSEQ multiplex PCR, lists solely in-frame clones and lacks some. Among more than 95,000 clones, approximately 95% were seen once, and the ten largest hold approximately 7.9%. Sequenced material: blood. All receptors derive from a young man in good health.

The genes are TRBV5-1 and TRBJ1-2; D is unresolved. CDR3 size: 12 residues. The germline V gene has CDR1 SGHRS and CDR2 YFSETQ. V was clipped by 4 bases and J by 4 bases, with 8 bases between them. The CDR3 DNA reads as TGCGCCAGCAGCAACGATATCTATGGCTACACCTTC. Its protein product is CASSNDIYGYTF. Full variable domain (outside the CDR3, taken from reference TRBV5-1 and TRBJ1-2): KAGVTQTPRYLIKTRGQQVTLSCSPISGHRSVSWYQQTPGQGLQFLFEYFSETQRNKGNFPGRFSGRQFSNSRSEMNVSTLELGDSALYLCASSNDIYGYTFGSGTRLTVV.

This clone occurred once. The rearrangement joins TRBV5-4 to TRBJ1-1; 9 bases are shared with TRBD1. V shed 3 bases and J 4 bases; nucleotides not matched to a gene: 4. Per the germline V gene, CDR1 is SGHNT and CDR2 is YYREEE (reference sequence). The CDR3 runs to 14 residues. The CDR3 region has the DNA TGTGCCAGCAGCTCACAGGGGGCGAGCACTGAAGCTTTCTTT. It translates to CASSSQGASTEAFF.

The J gene is TRBJ2-3, the V gene TRBV6-4; TRBD2 matches 11 bases. V lost 5 bases to trimming and J lost 6 bases; unmatched junction nucleotides: 7. This CDR3 is 15 amino acids long. From germline, CDR1 is MRHNA and CDR2 SNTAGT. The CDR3 nucleotides are TGTGCCAGCAGTTATAGCGGGGGGGCCATGGATACGCAGTATTTT. Its protein product is CASSYSGGAMDTQYF.

The chain joins TRBV7-9 to TRBJ2-7; 11 nucleotides match TRBD2. The V gene's germline CDR1 is SEHNR and CDR2 FQNEAQ (reference sequence). The CDR3 runs 15 residues. V lost 5 bases to trimming and J lost 0 bases; unmatched junction nucleotides: 3. The CDR3 protein is CASSKGLAASYEQYF. In DNA, the CDR3 is TGTGCCAGCAGCAAGGGACTAGCGGCCTCCTACGAGCAGTACTTC.

The chain combines TRBV29-1 with TRBJ2-2; D is uncertain. The V end was cut by 4 bases, the J end by 4 bases, with 13 bases between. The CDR3 extends over 14 amino acids. Germline CDR1 SQVTM, CDR2 ANQGSEA. Here the CDR3 reads CSVVSGFRTGELFF. CDR3 nucleotides: TGCAGCGTTGTAAGTGGCTTTCGCACCGGGGAGCTGTTTTTT.

The chain joins TRBV6-6 to TRBJ1-1, with D uncertain. Germline CDR1 is MNHNY and CDR2 is SVGAGI (reference sequence). The CDR3 has 14 amino acids. V gave up 5 bases and J gave up 4 bases, with 14 bases separating them. For the CDR3, the DNA is TGTGCCAGCAGTAACGGGTTCTCGGGCACTGAAGCTTTCTTT. Translation: CASSNGFSGTEAFF.

The V gene is TRBV6-2 or TRBV6-3, the J gene TRBJ1-5; 8 bases are shared with TRBD1. V was pared by 4 bases and J by 6 bases, with 8 bases of the junction left unmatched. The CDR3 is 15 residues long. From germline, CDR1 is MNHEY and CDR2 SVGEGT. For the CDR3, the DNA is TGTGCCAGCAGTTCCGGGACAGGCTGGATTCAGCCCCAGCATTTT. Encoded protein: CASSSGTGWIQPQHF.

The rearrangement uses TRBV27 and TRBJ1-1, with no clear D. Trimming removed 4 bases at V and 1 base at J, with 7 bases between. CDR3 length equals 13 residues. Germline V CDR1 and CDR2: MNHEY, SMNVEV (reference sequence). CDR3 coding DNA: TGTGCCAGCAGTTCTCCCCGGAACACTGAAGCTTTCTTT. This codes for CASSSPRNTEAFF.

This clone has just a few counts. The chain joins TRBV19 to TRBJ1-5, with D maybe TRBD1 (6 bases). The CDR3 has 15 residues. The V gene lost 6 bases and the J gene lost 4 bases, with 16 bases spanning the gap. CDR1 LNHDA and CDR2 SQIVND come from the germline V gene (reference sequence). The CDR3 protein is CASRPDRSANQPQHF. CDR3 DNA sequence: TGTGCCAGTAGGCCAGACAGGTCGGCGAATCAGCCCCAGCATTTT.

The gene calls are TRBV5-5 and TRBJ1-4; TRBD1 is a possible D gene (5 bases). V was trimmed by 0 bases and J by 4 bases, leaving 10 bases between them. Per germline, CDR1 SGHKS and CDR2 YYEKEE (reference sequence). CDR3 size: 15 residues. The CDR3 DNA sequence: TGTGCCAGCAGCTTGGTCCGGGGCGGTAATGAAAAACTGTTTTTT. Encoded protein: CASSLVRGGNEKLFF.

This chain connects TRBV20-1 to TRBJ2-7, with no clear D. Trimming took off 3 bases at V and 5 bases at J, with 17 bases between the two ends. CDR3 length: 14 residues. Germline V CDR1 and CDR2: DFQATT, SNEGSKA (reference sequence). CDR3 DNA sequence: TGCAGTGCTAGTGGGCAAGCCTTCTTGGACGAGCAGTACTTC. Translation gives CSASGQAFLDEQYF.

The rearrangement links TRBV29-1 to TRBJ2-3, with D hard to call. The CDR3 length is 13 residues. V was shortened by 2 bases and J by 4 bases, with 10 bases between the two germline ends. Germline V gene sequence: CDR1 SQVTM, CDR2 ANQGSEA. In DNA, the CDR3 is TGCAGCGTTGAAAAAACAGAGCCAGATACGCAGTATTTT. It specifies CSVEKTEPDTQYF.

This chain joins TRBV28 and TRBJ1-1, with 8 bases lining up with TRBD1. Germline CDR1 and CDR2: MDHEN and SYDVKM. V shed 10 bases, J shed 3 bases, and the junction held 13 bases outside the gene matches. This CDR3 contains 15 residues. The CDR3 region is CAIQGARGSYTEAFF. In nucleotides, the CDR3 is TGTGCCATCCAGGGGGCGCGGGGGTCGTACACTGAAGCTTTCTTT. Full variable domain (rest looked up from reference TRBV28 and TRBJ1-1): DVKVTQSSRYLVKRTGEKVFLECVQDMDHENMFWYRQDPGLGLRLIYFSYDVKMKEKGDIPEGYSVSREKKERFSLILESASTNQTSMYLCAIQGARGSYTEAFFGQGTRLTVV.

The chain combines TRBV5-4 with TRBJ2-1; no clear D. V lost 2 bases, J lost 5 bases, and 14 bases lay in between. Germline CDR1 is SGHNT and CDR2 is YYREEE (reference sequence). The CDR3 sequence is 15 residues long. The CDR3 protein is CASSFFLEKNNEQFF. Written as DNA, the CDR3 is TGTGCCAGCAGCTTTTTCCTAGAGAAAAACAATGAGCAGTTCTTC.

With respect to this clone: At one end the junction does not follow the germline gene, possibly because of a read error. CDR3 region: CANSQEGRSNQPQHF. CDR3 bases: TGTGCCAACAGCCAAGAAGGACGGAGCAATCAGCCCCAGCATTTT. V and J are TRBV3-1 (or the pseudogene TRBV3-2) and TRBJ1-5; no reliable D call. The CDR3 is made up of 15 amino acids. The germline gives CDR1 LGHDT, CDR2 YNNKEL (reference sequence).

V is TRBV7-2 and J is TRBJ1-1; 8 bases match TRBD1. This CDR3 is 15 amino acids long. J lost 1 base, V lost 3 bases, and 4 bases had no gene match. Germline V lookup: CDR1 SGHTA, CDR2 FQGNSA. CDR3 DNA: TGTGCCAGCAGCTTGGCTACAGGGGGGAACACTGAAGCTTTCTTT. Protein: CASSLATGGNTEAFF.

In DNA form, the CDR3 reads TGTGCCAGCAGCGTAGGAGGGACAGGGAACACTGAAGCTTTCTTT. Its protein is CASSVGGTGNTEAFF. The chain combines TRBV9 with TRBJ1-1, with 8 positions matching TRBD1. The CDR3 covers 15 residues. Unmatched junction bases numbered 2, after V lost 0 bases and J lost 1 base. Germline V gene data show CDR1 as SGDLS and CDR2 as YYNGEE.

The V gene is TRBV7-7, the J gene TRBJ2-7; TRBD2 aligns across 12 bases. The V and J ends lost 3 bases and 0 bases, in that order; junction bases with no gene match: 12. CDR1 is SSHAT and CDR2 is FNYEAQ in the germline V gene (reference sequence). The CDR3 contains 19 residues. The chain's CDR3 is CASSFHTLAGGPHSYEQYF. For the CDR3, the DNA is TGTGCCAGCAGCTTCCACACTCTAGCGGGAGGGCCCCACTCCTACGAGCAGTACTTC.

This chain joins TRBV4-1 and TRBJ1-1; TRBD1 might be the D (5 bases). Trimming removed 0 bases at V and 2 bases at J, with 7 bases between. CDR1 is MGHRA and CDR2 is YSYEKL in the germline V gene. The CDR3 loop spans 14 amino acids. The CDR3 is CASSQEGENTEAFF. The CDR3 nucleotides read TGCGCCAGCAGCCAAGAGGGGGAAAACACTGAAGCTTTCTTT.

The V call is TRBV27, the J call TRBJ1-5, with 10 bases that match TRBD1. J gave up 7 bases and V 4 bases, and 4 bases lay outside the gene matches. Germline V CDR1 and CDR2: MNHEY, SMNVEV (reference sequence). The CDR3 is 14 residues long. The CDR3 nucleotides are TGTGCCAGCAGTTCGGACAGGGGGAGACAGCCCCAGCATTTT. Translating it yields CASSSDRGRQPQHF.

The CDR3 DNA reads TGTGCCAGCAGTGAGGGAACAGCTATAAGGACAGGCAACTATGGCTACACCTTC. Protein sequence: CASSEGTAIRTGNYGYTF. This chain joins TRBV2 and TRBJ1-2; 7 bases are a match to TRBD1. Germline trimming cut 3 bases from V and 2 bases from J; bases unmatched to any gene: 15. The CDR3 covers 18 residues. In germline, CDR1 is SNHLY, CDR2 FYNNEI. Variable domain in full (rest from reference TRBV2 and TRBJ1-2): EPEVTQTPSHQVTQMGQEVILRCVPISNHLYFYWYRQILGQKVEFLVSFYNNEISEKSEIFDDQFSVERPDGSNFTLKIRSTKLEDSAMYFCASSEGTAIRTGNYGYTFGSGTRLTVV.

This rearrangement joins TRBV27 to TRBJ1-3; tentatively, D is TRBD1 (5 bases). The germline gives CDR1 MNHEY, CDR2 SMNVEV (reference sequence). V shed 8 bases and J shed 0 bases, with 11 bases lying between them. This CDR3 spans 14 amino acids. CDR3 DNA: TGTGCCAGCGCAGGGTTAAGCTCTGGAAACACCATATATTTT. Its translation: CASAGLSSGNTIYF.

The V call is TRBV20-1, the J call TRBJ1-2; D might be TRBD1 (6 bases). The V gene's germline CDR1 is DFQATT and CDR2 SNEGSKA (reference sequence). This CDR3 region has 14 residues. Trimming took 3 bases from V and 5 from J, leaving 16 bases between them. For the CDR3, the DNA is TGCAGTGCTAGTTTGGGGGGCTCTTCGTATGGCTACACCTTC. Translating gives CSASLGGSSYGYTF.